There are many counts of the clone carrying this TCR beta chain. As yet, its antigen is unknown. This entry is derived from a study of T cells in Graves' hyperthyroidism and ophthalmopathy. Study observations and caveats: Blood also carried most thyroid clonotypes expanded above 0.001.

Researchers took RNA transcripts and amplified the TCR beta CDR3 regions from them. TCR CDR3 regions were first amplified by RT-PCR with HTBI primers. From the multiplex PCR reads, TCRdb called clonotypes with MiXCR, one entry per CDR3 protein. This table holds 550,000 to 700,000 distinct CDR3 sequences, around 42% found once. Together with thyroid ultrasound, orbital computed tomography, serum thyroxine and TRAb, clinical symptoms were used for diagnoses. V gave up 5 bases and J gave up 2 bases, with 16 bases separating them. The CDR3 runs to 16 residues. Germline values: CDR1 DFQATT, CDR2 SNEGSKA (reference sequence).

The clonotype comes from an adult woman with Graves' disease, either hyperthyroidism or ophthalmopathy (not recorded which). The chain links TRBV20-1 to TRBJ2-6; the D gene is possibly TRBD1 (6 bases). Sequenced material: peripheral blood or thyroid tissue (not recorded which). As DNA, the CDR3 is TGCAGTGCTCAGGACAGACCGACTCCTGGGGCCAACGTCCTGACTTTC. This encodes CSAQDRPTPGANVLTF.